A single sample gave rise to the 5 T cell receptor beta chains below, sequenced in a study of monozygotic twins with cystic fibrosis. Repertoires were generated with immunoSEQ multiplex PCR, while TCRdb's copy carries only in-frame clones and drops some. The sample holds about 9,600 clones, 91% seen once. Sequenced material: blood. The source is a boy between 2 and 10 years old with cystic fibrosis.

The DNA for the CDR3 is TGTGCCAGCAGCTTAGAACTCGATGCAGATACGCAGTATTTT. Protein: CASSLELDADTQYF. The gene calls are TRBV11-3 and TRBJ2-3; D unclear. V shed 0 bases and J shed 4 bases, with 8 bases lying between them. Germline lookup yields CDR1 SGHNT and CDR2 YENEEA. The CDR3 totals 14 residues. Filled out from reference TRBV11-3 and TRBJ2-3, the complete variable domain reads EAGVVQSPRYKIIEKKQPVAFWCNPISGHNTLYWYLQNLGQGPELLIRYENEEAVDDSQLPKDRFSAERLKGVDSTLKIQPAELGDSAVYLCASSLELDADTQYFGPGTRLTVL.

The chain uses TRBV6-5 and TRBJ2-2; D not certain. With 6 bases removed from V and 5 bases from J, the gap between germline ends came to 4 bases. CDR1 is MNHEY and CDR2 is SVGAGI in the germline V gene. The CDR3 contains 11 residues. The CDR3 protein is CASSSTGELFF. The CDR3 DNA reads as TGTGCCAGCAGCTCAACCGGGGAGCTGTTTTTT.

The J gene is TRBJ1-2, the V gene TRBV6-1; 10 bases are shared with TRBD1. Trimming cost V 0 bases and J 4 bases; bases outside gene matches: 2. Germline values: CDR1 MNHNS, CDR2 SASEGT. The CDR3 loop spans 15 amino acids. CDR3 sequence: CASSEARTGGYGYTF. The CDR3 nucleotides read TGTGCCAGCAGTGAAGCGCGGACAGGGGGCTATGGCTACACCTTC.

This chain joins TRBV2 and TRBJ2-5, with 9 nucleotides matching TRBD1. This CDR3 has 14 amino acids. Germline CDR1 reads SNHLY; CDR2 reads FYNNEI. J gave up 2 bases and V 4 bases, and 2 bases lay outside the gene matches. CDR3 amino acids: CASSGTGEQETQYF. The CDR3 bases are TGTGCCAGCAGTGGGACAGGGGAACAAGAGACCCAGTACTTC. The full variable domain, its missing parts supplied by reference TRBV2 and TRBJ2-5, is EPEVTQTPSHQVTQMGQEVILRCVPISNHLYFYWYRQILGQKVEFLVSFYNNEISEKSEIFDDQFSVERPDGSNFTLKIRSTKLEDSAMYFCASSGTGEQETQYFGPGTRLLVL.

The chain employs TRBV7-2 and TRBJ2-3, with TRBD1 matching 10 bases. V shed 4 bases, J shed 3 bases, and the junction held 7 bases outside the gene matches. Germline V gene sequence: CDR1 SGHTA, CDR2 FQGNSA. This CDR3 is 16 amino acids long. For the CDR3, the DNA is TGTGCCAGCAGCTCGGGACAGGGGATAAAAACAGATACGCAGTATTTT. This translates into CASSSGQGIKTDTQYF.